This T cell receptor beta chain was captured in a study of T cell responses to AZD1222 COVID-19 vaccine. Assay: immunoSEQ multiplex PCR; the TCRdb copy retains only in-frame clones and omits some. The data contain roughly 140,000 clones, approximately 78% of them singletons. The CDR3 totals 14 residues. CDR1 and CDR2 (germline): SGHRS, YFSETQ. The V end lost 3 bases, the J end lost 8 bases, and 17 bases lay between the germline ends. This clone was observed a few times. Its specificity is not known. Findings of the study overall: The study identified only six AZD1222 recipients as seropositive at baseline. A reported finding is that nearly half of spike-specific TCRs target unmutated variant regions.

The sequence came from an adult in good health. The sequences come from peripheral blood, collected on day 0 of MenACWY control vaccination. The genes are TRBV5-1 and TRBJ1-2, with D maybe TRBD1 (5 bases). This chain's CDR3 is CASSSGTSGWGYTF. CDR3 bases: TGCGCCAGCAGCTCAGGGACGTCCGGTTGGGGCTACACCTTC. Combining the CDR3 with reference TRBV5-1 and TRBJ1-2 gives the whole variable domain KAGVTQTPRYLIKTRGQQVTLSCSPISGHRSVSWYQQTPGQGLQFLFEYFSETQRNKGNFPGRFSGRQFSNSRSEMNVSTLELGDSALYLCASSSGTSGWGYTFGSGTRLTVV.